This TCR beta chain was identified during a study of immune evolution from preneoplasia to lung adenocarcinoma. Study-level results: Later-stage lesions seemingly showed higher T cell density and diversity than normal lung. Top clone frequencies peaked in normal lung, apparently declining through invasive adenocarcinoma.

On this clone: The target antigen is unknown.

CDR1 is SGHNT, CDR2 YENEEA, per germline. The CDR3 spans 17 residues. V lost 1 base and J lost 2; bases outside the gene matches: 7. H&E slides confirmed each diagnosis, reviewed by two pathologists independently. Some clones are missing from TCRdb's copy, which holds only in-frame ones; the method was immunoSEQ multiplex PCR. The table records several thousand clones, approximately 74% of them present only once. The origin of this receptor is a person between 55 and 80 years old with lung adenocarcinoma. The J gene is TRBJ2-7, the V gene TRBV11-3; TRBD2 aligns across 11 bases. The specimen sequenced was FFPE adjacent normal lung tissue. CDR3 in amino acids: CASSLGFSGRAAYEQYF. As DNA, the CDR3 is TGTGCCAGCAGCTTAGGTTTTAGCGGGAGGGCTGCCTACGAGCAGTACTTC. The full variable domain, in which reference TRBV11-3 and TRBJ2-7 provide the parts outside the CDR3, is EAGVVQSPRYKIIEKKQPVAFWCNPISGHNTLYWYLQNLGQGPELLIRYENEEAVDDSQLPKDRFSAERLKGVDSTLKIQPAELGDSAVYLCASSLGFSGRAAYEQYFGPGTRLTVT.